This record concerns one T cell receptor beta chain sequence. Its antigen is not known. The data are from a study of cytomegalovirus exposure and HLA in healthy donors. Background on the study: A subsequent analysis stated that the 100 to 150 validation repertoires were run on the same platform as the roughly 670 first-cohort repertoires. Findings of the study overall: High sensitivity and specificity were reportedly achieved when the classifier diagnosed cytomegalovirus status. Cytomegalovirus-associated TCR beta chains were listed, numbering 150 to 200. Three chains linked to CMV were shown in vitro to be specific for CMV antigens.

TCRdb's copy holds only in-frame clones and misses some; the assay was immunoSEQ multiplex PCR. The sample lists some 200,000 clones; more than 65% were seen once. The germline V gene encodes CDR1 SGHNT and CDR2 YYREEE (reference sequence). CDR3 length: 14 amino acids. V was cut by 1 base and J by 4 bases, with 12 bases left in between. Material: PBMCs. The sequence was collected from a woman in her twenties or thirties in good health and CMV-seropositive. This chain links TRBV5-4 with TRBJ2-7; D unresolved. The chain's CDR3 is CASSLNVATYEQYF. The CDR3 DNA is TGTGCCAGCAGCTTGAATGTTGCGACATACGAGCAGTACTTC.